The T cell receptor beta chain under discussion was sequenced for a study of T-cell memory formation after mild COVID-19. From the 5' RACE reads, TCRdb called clonotypes with MiXCR, one entry per CDR3 protein. The sample lists about 400,000 distinct CDR3 sequences; 14% were seen once. This clonotype was recorded many times. The TCR sequence derives from a man aged 18-30 years who had mild COVID-19 (a few samples of this study predate the infection). Cell type and time point are not known. Sequences were obtained from PBMCs or a T cell subset sorted from them (not recorded which).

The CDR3 coding sequence is TGTGCCAGCAGTTACTCCGGGTCCTACGAGCAGTACTTC. The encoded protein is CASSYSGSYEQYF. The V and J genes are TRBV6-5 and TRBJ2-7; no clear D. The germline V gene has CDR1 MNHEY and CDR2 SVGAGI. CDR3 size: 13 residues. Trimming pared 0 bases from V and 1 base from J, leaving 4 bases between.